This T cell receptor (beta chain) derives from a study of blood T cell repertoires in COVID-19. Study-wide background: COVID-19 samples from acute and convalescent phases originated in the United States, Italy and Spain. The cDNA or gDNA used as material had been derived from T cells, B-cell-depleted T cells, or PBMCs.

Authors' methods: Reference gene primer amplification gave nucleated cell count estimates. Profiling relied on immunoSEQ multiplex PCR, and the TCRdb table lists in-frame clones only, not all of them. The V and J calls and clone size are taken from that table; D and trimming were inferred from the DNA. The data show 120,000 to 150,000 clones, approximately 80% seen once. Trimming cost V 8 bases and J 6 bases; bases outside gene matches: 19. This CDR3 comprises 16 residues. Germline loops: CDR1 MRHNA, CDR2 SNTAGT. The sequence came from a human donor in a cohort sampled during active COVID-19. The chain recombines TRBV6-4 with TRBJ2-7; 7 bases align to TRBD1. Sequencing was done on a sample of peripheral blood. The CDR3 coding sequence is TGTGCCAGCCCGACAGGGTCGACTCCAACACACTCCGAGCAGTACTTC. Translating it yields CASPTGSTPTHSEQYF.